One sample yielded the 28 T cell receptor beta chains listed below, sequenced in a study of T cells in Graves' hyperthyroidism and ophthalmopathy. TCR beta CDR3 region amplification was performed from RNA transcripts. The TCR CDR3 first-round RT-PCR relied on the HTBI primer set. Each CDR3 protein gets one entry after TCRdb re-called the multiplex PCR reads with MiXCR. The repertoire holds about 410,000 distinct CDR3 sequences, roughly 15% seen once, with less than 15% in the top ten. Source material: blood. These receptors were taken from a man aged 18 to 30 with Graves' ophthalmopathy.

This chain joins TRBV9 and TRBJ2-3; TRBD2 matches 8 bases. V lost 3 bases to trimming and J lost 2 bases; unmatched junction nucleotides: 8. The CDR3 is 16 amino acids. Germline V gene data show CDR1 as SGDLS and CDR2 as YYNGEE. CDR3 DNA: TGTGCCAGCAGCGACGGGACTAGAAGGTCCACAGATACGCAGTATTTT. Translating gives CASSDGTRRSTDTQYF.

This clonotype was seen repeatedly, ten times or more. V is TRBV2 and J is TRBJ2-3, with D possibly TRBD2 on 6 matching bases. Deletions cut 3 bases from V and 2 bases from J, with 12 bases between. Germline V gene lookup returns CDR1 SNHLY and CDR2 FYNNEI. The CDR3 loop spans 15 amino acids. In DNA form, the CDR3 reads TGTGCCAGCAGTGAGGAGGGTCAGGTCACAGATACGCAGTATTTT. As protein: CASSEEGQVTDTQYF.

This clonotype was found many times. The chain is built from TRBV24-1 and TRBJ2-1; D ambiguous. Germline V gene lookup returns CDR1 KGHDR and CDR2 SFDVKD. This CDR3 is 14 amino acids long. V was trimmed by 4 bases and J by 8 bases, leaving 14 bases between them. The CDR3 spells CATSDPDQIDEQFF. The CDR3 bases are TGTGCCACCAGTGACCCTGACCAAATAGATGAGCAGTTCTTC.

This clonotype was counted many times. The V call is TRBV7-2, the J call TRBJ2-6; 10 bases match TRBD1. The CDR3 loop spans 20 amino acids. The germline gives CDR1 SGHTA, CDR2 FQGNSA. The junction had 12 bases not matched to a gene; V was cut back by 4 bases and J by 0 bases. The CDR3 coding sequence is TGTGCCAGCAGCTCCCTGGTGGGGACAGGGGTCCTCTCTGGGGCCAACGTCCTGACTTTC. Amino acids: CASSSLVGTGVLSGANVLTF. The entire variable domain, with the rest obtained from reference TRBV7-2 and TRBJ2-6, is as follows: GAGVSQSPSNKVTEKGKDVELRCDPISGHTALYWYRQSLGQGLEFLIYFQGNSAPDKSGLPSDRFSAERTGGSVSTLTIQRTQQEDSAVYLCASSSLVGTGVLSGANVLTFGAGSRLTVL.

This clonotype occurred many times. V usage is TRBV5-1 and J usage is TRBJ2-1; unclear D gene. The CDR3 runs 12 residues. V was pared by 4 bases and J by 2 bases, with 4 bases between. The germline V gene has CDR1 SGHRS and CDR2 YFSETQ. The CDR3 nucleotides are TGCGCCAGCAGCGGGACCTACAATGAGCAGTTCTTC. Encoded protein: CASSGTYNEQFF.

Concerning this clonotype: Its ends do not fully match the called genes, so a read error is possible. V and J are TRBV20-1 and TRBJ2-2; D is unclear. CDR3 length: 13 residues. CDR1 is DFQATT, CDR2 SNEGSKA, per germline (reference sequence). Written as DNA, the CDR3 is TGCGGTGCTTTTCGACCAGGTATCGGGGAGCTGTTTTTT. Protein product: CGAFRPGIGELFF.

This clonotype was detected ten times or more. This chain connects TRBV28 to TRBJ2-7, with 7 bases identical to TRBD2. The CDR3 spans 17 residues. Germline CDR1 reads MDHEN; CDR2 reads SYDVKM. Trimming cost V 2 bases and J 6 bases; bases outside gene matches: 16. CDR3 amino acids: CASSLPGSPAGRTEQYF. In DNA, the CDR3 is TGTGCCAGCAGTTTACCGGGGTCGCCAGCGGGAAGGACCGAGCAGTACTTC. Full variable domain (remainder filled in from reference TRBV28 and TRBJ2-7): DVKVTQSSRYLVKRTGEKVFLECVQDMDHENMFWYRQDPGLGLRLIYFSYDVKMKEKGDIPEGYSVSREKKERFSLILESASTNQTSMYLCASSLPGSPAGRTEQYFGPGTRLTVT.

Only one count was recorded for this clonotype. An end of the junction differs from the germline gene, which may be a read error. The rearrangement joins TRBV12-3 or TRBV12-4 to TRBJ1-2; D is unclear. The CDR3 covers 13 residues. The CDR3 DNA sequence: TGTGCCAGCAGTTTAACCGCTAACCATGGCTACACCTTC. Its translation: CASSLTANHGYTF.

This clonotype came up many times. V usage is TRBV20-1 and J usage is TRBJ2-2; D is possibly TRBD2 (5 bases). The germline V gene encodes CDR1 DFQATT and CDR2 SNEGSKA (reference sequence). CDR3 length: 12 residues. V was trimmed by 7 bases and J by 4 bases, leaving 10 bases between them. The CDR3 spells CSGGRGTGELFF. The CDR3 nucleotides are TGCAGTGGAGGGAGAGGCACCGGGGAGCTGTTTTTT.

This clonotype appeared many times. The gene calls are TRBV6-2 or TRBV6-3 and TRBJ1-1; 8 bases align to TRBD1. Germline values: CDR1 MNHEY, CDR2 SVGEGT. The ends lost 5 bases at V and 10 bases at J; junction bases unmatched: 18. The length of the CDR3 is 16 residues. CDR3 residues: CASSPRADRVALGAFF. CDR3 bases: TGTGCCAGCAGTCCTCGGGCGGACAGGGTTGCCCTTGGAGCTTTCTTT.

V gene TRBV7-9 combines with J gene TRBJ2-1; 16 nucleotides align to TRBD2. Germline V gene lookup returns CDR1 SEHNR and CDR2 FQNEAQ (reference sequence). This CDR3 contains 18 residues. Unmatched junction bases numbered 8, after V lost 1 base and J lost 8 bases. Written as DNA, the CDR3 is TGTGCCAGCAGCTTAGTTCCGGGACTAGCGGGAGGGAGGGATGAGCAGTTCTTC. It translates to CASSLVPGLAGGRDEQFF.

The table lists this clonotype with a few counts. The genes are TRBV6-1 and TRBJ1-1; D remains ambiguous. Deletions cut 1 base from V and 3 bases from J, with 9 bases between. CDR1 and CDR2 from the germline V gene are MNHNS and SASEGT. CDR3 length: 14 residues. The CDR3 DNA follows: TGTGCCAGCAGTGAAGGGGTGTTTGACACTGAAGCTTTCTTT. Translation gives CASSEGVFDTEAFF.

This clonotype showed up many times. The chain combines TRBV19 with TRBJ1-2, with TRBD1 matching 9 bases. The CDR3 loop spans 13 amino acids. The V segment lost 6 bases and the J segment 4 bases; nucleotides outside the gene matches: 3. Per germline, CDR1 LNHDA and CDR2 SQIVND (reference sequence). The CDR3 is CASRDRGLYGYTF. For the CDR3, the DNA is TGTGCCAGTAGGGACAGGGGCCTCTATGGCTACACCTTC.

This clonotype has ten or more counts. The rearrangement links TRBV30 to TRBJ1-1; no definite D call. V lost 4 bases and J lost 3, with 9 bases in between. CDR1 and CDR2 from the germline V gene are GTSNPN and SVGIG (reference sequence). This CDR3 has 12 amino acids. In DNA, the CDR3 is TGTGCCTGGACCCTACTCCACACTGAAGCTTTCTTT. Translating it yields CAWTLLHTEAFF.

The gene calls are TRBV6-1 and TRBJ1-5, with 8 bases that match TRBD1. Looked up from germline, CDR1 is MNHNS and CDR2 is SASEGT. With V trimmed by 7 bases and J by 6 bases, 8 bases remained unmatched. This CDR3 has 14 amino acids. CDR3 amino acids: CASTPTGAGQPQHF. In DNA form, the CDR3 reads TGTGCCAGCACTCCGACAGGGGCCGGTCAGCCCCAGCATTTT.

This clonotype has ten or more counts. The rearrangement uses TRBV3-1 and TRBJ1-5; D is unresolved. Trimming removed 2 bases at V and 0 bases at J, with 5 bases between. The CDR3 contains 14 residues. Germline V gene sequence: CDR1 LGHDT, CDR2 YNNKEL (reference sequence). The CDR3 here is CASSQSFSNQPQHF. CDR3 bases: TGTGCCAGCAGCCAAAGCTTTAGCAATCAGCCCCAGCATTTT.

This clonotype appeared a few times. The chain uses TRBV27 and TRBJ2-7; TRBD2 matches at 10 bases. CDR1 MNHEY and CDR2 SMNVEV come from the germline V gene (reference sequence). Germline trimming cut 0 bases from V and 4 bases from J; bases unmatched to any gene: 6. The CDR3 length is 16 residues. CDR3 region: CASSLSESGGAYEQYF. The CDR3 bases are TGTGCCAGCAGTTTATCGGAGAGCGGGGGGGCGTACGAGCAGTACTTC.

The table lists this clonotype with many counts. V usage is TRBV10-1 and J usage is TRBJ1-1, with TRBD1 as a possible D gene (5 bases). This CDR3 contains 13 residues. The V gene lost 4 bases and the J gene lost 4 bases, with 10 bases spanning the gap. The V gene's germline CDR1 is WNHNN and CDR2 SYGVQD (reference sequence). In nucleotides, the CDR3 is TGCGCCAGCAGTGCGATCGGGGGCACTGAAGCTTTCTTT. Amino acid sequence: CASSAIGGTEAFF.

Notes on this clonotype: Being one base from a much bigger clone, this may be a read error. The rearrangement joins TRBV5-1 to TRBJ2-1, with 9 positions matching TRBD1. The J call may be in error: the DNA end matches TRBJ2-7 better. The CDR3 has 16 residues. CDR1 is SGHRS and CDR2 is YFSETQ in the germline V gene. In nucleotides, the CDR3 is TGCGCCAGCAGGATTGACCCGGGACAGGGATACAATGAGCAGTACTTC. It codes for CASRIDPGQGYNEQYF.

In this sample, this clonotype turned up many times. The chain has TRBV10-3 and TRBJ1-2; possibly TRBD1 for D (5 bases). Trimming shortened V by 3 bases and J by 1 base, and 6 bases separated the two germline ends. From germline, CDR1 is ENHRY and CDR2 SYGVKD. This CDR3 contains 13 residues. The CDR3: CAISDDSNYGYTF. The CDR3 DNA follows: TGTGCCATCAGTGATGACAGTAACTATGGCTACACCTTC.

This clonotype was counted at least ten times. The gene calls are TRBV20-1 and TRBJ1-6, with 7 bases that match TRBD1. The CDR3 length is 15 residues. In germline, CDR1 is DFQATT, CDR2 SNEGSKA (reference sequence). V lost 6 bases, J lost 8 bases, and 13 bases stayed unmatched. Here the CDR3 reads CSAITGEIGDSPLHF. The CDR3, as DNA: TGCAGTGCCATTACAGGGGAAATTGGAGATTCACCCCTCCACTTT.

This clonotype was found a few times. The chain couples TRBV20-1 to TRBJ2-3, with 10 positions matching TRBD2. This CDR3 has 15 residues. Germline CDR1 reads DFQATT; CDR2 reads SNEGSKA (reference sequence). The J segment lost 5 bases and the V segment lost 6 bases, leaving 11 bases of the junction unmatched. CDR3 coding DNA: TGCAGTGCGGTGGGAGCGGGGGGGCCTGGAGATACGCAGTATTTT. Residues: CSAVGAGGPGDTQYF.

The rearrangement joins TRBV5-4 to TRBJ1-1; D is unresolved. Germline lookup yields CDR1 SGHNT and CDR2 YYREEE (reference sequence). The V end lost 1 base, the J end lost 4 bases, and 8 bases lay between the germline ends. The length of the CDR3 is 13 residues. The CDR3 is CASSLNSFTEAFF. The CDR3 DNA follows: TGTGCCAGCAGCTTGAACAGCTTCACTGAAGCTTTCTTT.

This clonotype has only a few counts. V is TRBV6-5 and J is TRBJ2-3; D may be TRBD1 (5 bases). Germline lookup yields CDR1 MNHEY and CDR2 SVGAGI. V gave up 1 base and J gave up 2 bases, with 13 bases separating them. The length of the CDR3 is 16 residues. The CDR3 sequence is CASSYYYGHPTDTQYF. The CDR3 DNA sequence: TGTGCCAGCAGTTACTATTATGGACACCCCACAGATACGCAGTATTTT.

At least ten counts were recorded for this clonotype. One junction end disagrees with the germline gene, perhaps due to a read error. This chain joins TRBV15 and TRBJ2-7, with TRBD1 matching over 10 bases. CDR3 length: 16 amino acids. CDR1 is LNHNV, CDR2 YYDKDF, per germline (reference sequence). The CDR3 sequence: CATRRGPGQGTYEQYF. CDR3 DNA sequence: TGTGCCACCAGAAGAGGTCCGGGACAGGGGACCTACGAGCAGTACTTC.

This clonotype has ten or more counts. The chain carries TRBV10-1 and TRBJ2-7; D is perhaps TRBD2 (5 bases). CDR1 and CDR2 (germline): WNHNN, SYGVQD (reference sequence). V was pared by 0 bases and J by 3 bases, with 12 bases between. The length of the CDR3 is 15 residues. The CDR3 loop reads CASSESRGHSYEQYF. CDR3 bases: TGCGCCAGCAGTGAGTCACGGGGTCATAGCTACGAGCAGTACTTC.

This chain connects TRBV30 to TRBJ1-6; D perhaps matches TRBD1 (6 bases). The CDR3 consists of 15 residues. Germline V gives CDR1 GTSNPN, CDR2 SVGIG (reference sequence). V lost 2 bases and J lost 8, with 16 bases in between. The CDR3 region is CAWSLLDRIHSPLHF. The CDR3 DNA sequence: TGTGCCTGGAGTCTACTTGACAGGATACATTCACCCCTCCACTTT.

At least ten counts were recorded for this clonotype. The chain joins TRBV19 to TRBJ2-6; no clear D. V was trimmed by 5 bases and J by 0 bases, leaving 8 bases between them. Per the germline V gene, CDR1 is LNHDA and CDR2 is SQIVND (reference sequence). This CDR3 spans 15 amino acids. The CDR3 nucleotides are TGTGCCAGTAGTGACCTCCCCTCTGGGGCCAACGTCCTGACTTTC. It codes for CASSDLPSGANVLTF.